The rows below give T cell receptor beta chains drawn from one sample of a study of blood T cell repertoires in COVID-19. Assay used: immunoSEQ multiplex PCR; TCRdb lists only in-frame clones, some missing. The sample contains about 190,000 clones, around 87% of which appear only once. The specimen sequenced was peripheral blood. These receptors were taken from a middle-aged man with acute or convalescent COVID-19. Both conserved end residues are part of each CDR3. The D gene is left open where the match is weak. Expanded clones get a size class; other rows say once, few or many, or leave the size out.

clone_size d_call j_call v_call cdr3_aa cdr3_nt
NA NA TRBJ1-4 TRBV11-1 CASSPPGTFEKLFF TGTGCCAGCAGCCCCCCGGGGACATTTGAAAAACTGTTTTTT
few NA TRBJ1-5 TRBV28 CASSPHMGNQPQHF TGTGCCAGCAGTCCCCACATGGGCAATCAGCCCCAGCATTTT
NA TRBD1 TRBJ2-1 TRBV2 CASVRQGAANEQFF TGTGCCAGCGTTCGGCAGGGGGCGGCCAATGAGCAGTTCTTC
NA TRBD1 TRBJ2-5 TRBV9 CASSGSGTGWQTQYF TGTGCCAGCAGCGGTTCCGGGACAGGCTGGCAGACCCAGTACTTC
NA TRBD2 TRBJ2-3 TRBV6-1 CASSEALAGSTSDTQYF TGTGCCAGCAGTGAAGCCTTAGCGGGCTCGACTTCAGATACGCAGTATTTT
few TRBD1 TRBJ2-7 TRBV9 CASSVSGTGGGGQYF TGTGCCAGCAGCGTCTCCGGGACAGGGGGCGGAGGGCAGTACTTC
NA NA TRBJ1-5 TRBV5-5 CASSLVPQEVGAGQPQHF TGTGCCAGCAGCTTGGTACCCCAGGAGGTGGGGGCTGGTCAGCCCCAGCATTTT
few NA TRBJ1-2 TRBV10-3 CAIGDGQGPPYGYTF TGTGCCATCGGGGATGGGCAGGGGCCCCCCTATGGCTACACCTTC
NA NA TRBJ1-4 TRBV7-2 CASSIRGAGDTTNEKLFF TGTGCCAGCAGCATACGCGGTGCGGGGGATACAACTAATGAAAAACTGTTTTTT
NA NA TRBJ2-5 TRBV9 CASSVGGEETQYF TGTGCCAGCAGCGTAGGGGGAGAAGAGACCCAGTACTTC
once TRBD1 TRBJ2-7 TRBV29-1 CSVVGRGRVGSYEQYF TGCAGCGTTGTGGGCAGGGGGCGCGTCGGTTCCTACGAGCAGTACTTC
NA TRBD1 TRBJ2-7 TRBV7-8 CASGQGDYEQYF TGTGCCAGCGGACAGGGGGACTACGAGCAGTACTTC
NA TRBD2 TRBJ2-3 TRBV7-9 CASSFPSGGRRDTQYF TGTGCCAGCAGCTTCCCCTCGGGGGGGCGCAGAGATACGCAGTATTTT
NA NA TRBJ1-5 TRBV2 CASSEEAGRGNQPQHF TGTGCCAGCAGTGAAGAGGCCGGCAGGGGAAATCAGCCCCAGCATTTT
NA TRBD2 TRBJ2-1 TRBV3-1/TRBV3-2 CASSPRLAGYNEQFF TGTGCCAGCAGCCCACGACTAGCGGGGTACAATGAGCAGTTCTTC
NA TRBD1 TRBJ2-5 TRBV9 CASSRDSETQYF TGTGCCAGCAGCAGGGACAGCGAGACCCAGTACTTC
NA TRBD2 TRBJ2-5 TRBV15 CATSRETLAGKVETQYF TGTGCCACCAGCAGAGAAACACTAGCGGGGAAGGTGGAGACCCAGTACTTC
few NA TRBJ2-1 TRBV5-5 CASSLYREAVEQFF TGTGCCAGCAGCTTGTATAGGGAGGCGGTTGAGCAGTTCTTC
NA TRBD1 TRBJ1-5 TRBV3-1/TRBV3-2 CASSQAPLTGNNQPQHF TGTGCCAGCAGCCAAGCCCCCTTGACAGGGAACAATCAGCCCCAGCATTTT
NA TRBD1 TRBJ1-1 TRBV9 CASSVVSGQGSEAFF TGTGCCAGCAGCGTAGTATCCGGACAGGGCTCTGAAGCTTTCTTT
NA NA TRBJ2-2 TRBV9 CASSVAQATGELFF TGTGCCAGCAGCGTAGCCCAGGCCACCGGGGAGCTGTTTTTT
NA TRBD1 TRBJ2-5 TRBV7-9 CASSLSTGTGGSETQYF TGTGCCAGCAGCTTATCGACCGGGACAGGGGGATCGGAGACCCAGTACTTC
few TRBD2 TRBJ2-1 TRBV6-5 CATVLTSGGSNEQFF TGTGCCACCGTTCTTACTAGCGGGGGAAGCAATGAGCAGTTCTTC
NA NA TRBJ1-1 TRBV29-1 CSASGTVSGAEAFF TGCAGCGCCTCCGGGACTGTGTCAGGTGCTGAAGCTTTCTTT
NA NA TRBJ2-7 TRBV7-9 CASEGKATYEQYF TGTGCCAGCGAAGGTAAAGCGACCTACGAGCAGTACTTC
NA TRBD1 TRBJ2-2 TRBV5-4 CASSLGDRLFVTGELFF TGTGCCAGCAGCTTGGGGGACAGGCTCTTTGTCACCGGGGAGCTGTTTTTT
NA TRBD2 TRBJ2-3 TRBV6-5 CASRASGAPTDTQYF TGTGCCAGCAGGGCTAGCGGAGCCCCCACTGATACGCAGTATTTT
NA TRBD1 TRBJ2-5 TRBV28 CASRGTGGQETQYF TGTGCCAGCAGAGGGACAGGGGGACAAGAGACCCAGTACTTC
NA NA TRBJ2-1 TRBV1 CTNPGETGIGNEQFF TGCACCAATCCCGGAGAGACAGGGATTGGAAATGAGCAGTTCTTC
NA NA TRBJ1-4 TRBV15 CATSRGGEKLFF TGTGCCACCAGCAGGGGAGGTGAAAAACTGTTTTTT
NA TRBD1 TRBJ2-3 TRBV5-1 CASSDLGVQGADTQYF TGCGCCAGCAGTGACCTAGGGGTCCAGGGGGCAGATACGCAGTATTTT
NA TRBD2 TRBJ2-3 TRBV2 CASSLGLAGFADTQYF TGTGCCAGCAGCCTCGGACTAGCGGGATTCGCAGATACGCAGTATTTT
NA NA TRBJ2-4 TRBV5-1 CASSLGREDIQYF TGCGCCAGCAGCTTGGGCAGGGAAGACATTCAGTACTTC
NA NA TRBJ2-5 TRBV18 CASSPEWQALQETQYF TGTGCCAGCTCACCAGAGTGGCAGGCCCTACAAGAGACCCAGTACTTC
NA NA TRBJ1-5 TRBV28 CASRKTFLGNQPQHF TGTGCCAGCAGGAAAACTTTCCTAGGAAATCAGCCCCAGCATTTT
NA NA TRBJ2-5 TRBV18 CASSRVGTRGETQYF TGTGCCAGCTCACGCGTCGGGACAAGGGGAGAGACCCAGTACTTC
NA NA TRBJ2-3 TRBV13 CASSPLGSGTDTQYF TGTGCCAGCAGCCCCCTCGGTAGCGGCACAGATACGCAGTATTTT
NA TRBD1 TRBJ2-3 TRBV7-9 CASSLRDRELVDTQYF TGTGCCAGCAGCTTAAGGGACAGAGAATTGGTAGATACGCAGTATTTT
NA NA TRBJ1-3 TRBV3-1/TRBV3-2 CASSQHTSGNTIYF TGTGCCAGCAGCCAGCACACCTCTGGAAACACCATATATTTT
once NA TRBJ1-4 TRBV30 CAWAADGEKLFF TGCGCTTGGGCAGCGGACGGTGAAAAACTGTTTTTT
NA NA TRBJ1-2 TRBV6-5 CASSPSGTMRYGYTF TGTGCCAGCAGTCCCAGTGGGACAATGCGCTATGGCTACACCTTC
NA NA TRBJ1-2 TRBV20-1 CSASGGTYGYTF TGCAGTGCTAGTGGGGGCACCTATGGCTACACCTTC
NA TRBD1 TRBJ2-7 TRBV6-2/TRBV6-3 CASSYFGTGKITYEQYF TGTGCCAGCAGTTACTTCGGGACAGGGAAGATAACCTACGAGCAGTACTTC
NA NA TRBJ1-5 TRBV7-2 CASSLDGGGQPQHF TGTGCCAGCAGCTTAGATGGGGGCGGCCAGCCCCAGCATTTT
NA TRBD1 TRBJ1-6 TRBV3-1/TRBV3-2 CASSPNPGQGKPLHF TGTGCCAGCAGCCCGAACCCGGGACAGGGAAAACCCCTCCACTTT
NA TRBD1 TRBJ2-1 TRBV25-1 CASSEGTVAYNEQFF TGTGCCAGCAGTGAGGGGACAGTAGCTTACAATGAGCAGTTCTTC
NA TRBD1 TRBJ2-1 TRBV27 CASSFGTVISNEQFF TGTGCCAGCAGTTTCGGGACAGTTATCAGCAATGAGCAGTTCTTC